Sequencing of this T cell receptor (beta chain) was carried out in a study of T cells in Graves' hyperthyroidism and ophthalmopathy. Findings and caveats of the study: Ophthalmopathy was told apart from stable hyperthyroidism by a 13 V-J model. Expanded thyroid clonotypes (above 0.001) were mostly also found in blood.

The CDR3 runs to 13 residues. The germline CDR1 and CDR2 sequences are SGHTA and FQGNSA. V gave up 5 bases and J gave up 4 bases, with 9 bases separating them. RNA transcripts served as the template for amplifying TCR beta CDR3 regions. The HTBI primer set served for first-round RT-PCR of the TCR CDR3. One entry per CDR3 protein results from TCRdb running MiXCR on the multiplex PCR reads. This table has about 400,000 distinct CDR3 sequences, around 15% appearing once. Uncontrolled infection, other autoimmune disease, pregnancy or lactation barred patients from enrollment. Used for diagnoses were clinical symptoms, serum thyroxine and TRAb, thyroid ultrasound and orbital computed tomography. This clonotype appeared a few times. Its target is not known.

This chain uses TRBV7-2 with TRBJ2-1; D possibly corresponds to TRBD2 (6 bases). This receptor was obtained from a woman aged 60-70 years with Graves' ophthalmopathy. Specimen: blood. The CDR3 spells CASSTSPYNEQFF. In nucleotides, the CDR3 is TGTGCCAGCAGCACTAGCCCGTACAATGAGCAGTTCTTC. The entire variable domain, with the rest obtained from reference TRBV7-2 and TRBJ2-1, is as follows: GAGVSQSPSNKVTEKGKDVELRCDPISGHTALYWYRQSLGQGLEFLIYFQGNSAPDKSGLPSDRFSAERTGGSVSTLTIQRTQQEDSAVYLCASSTSPYNEQFFGPGTRLTVL.